This paragraph reports one T cell receptor (beta chain). The antigen this receptor binds is unknown. The reads were generated on a NextSeq 550. The Human TCR Profiling Kit (MiLaboratory) was used to prepare UMI-labeled 5' RACE TRB cDNA libraries. The full amount of extracted RNA was used for cDNA synthesis, and the full amount of resulting cDNA was used for PCR amplification. Libraries were prepared in parallel using an identical number of PCR cycles. Per the authors' processing: About 53,000 +/- 9,400 unique UMI-labeled TRB cDNA molecules per library were extracted with MIGEC and MiXCR, with at least two reads per UMI required. Each library averaged around 40,000 +/- 10,000 functional in-frame TRB CDR3 nucleotide clonotypes without stop codons. Diversity metrics, including normalized Shannon-Wiener and Chao1, were computed in VDJtools after downsampling to 5000 UMI-labeled TRB molecules per sample. VDJtools was used to calculate clonotype-size-weighted physicochemical properties of the central five CDR3 residues, namely interaction energy, strength, volume and Kidera factor 4. With the reads reprocessed by TCRdb, a single entry stands for each CDR3 protein sequence and no DNA is reported. These V and J calls rely on TCRdb rather than the paper's analysis. This sample's table contains some 150,000 distinct CDR3 sequences. About 0.37% of the sample belongs to the ten largest clones.

There are 14 amino acids in the CDR3, from cysteine to phenylalanine inclusive. There is no recorded DNA. The germline V gene (reference sequence) sets CDR1 to SEHNR and CDR2 to FQNEAQ. The sample is drawn from a study of CXCR3-negative and CXCR3-positive naive CD8 T cells (dated by TCRdb to about 2019). Regarding the research as a whole: In total, about 150 million TRB reads were obtained, corresponding to roughly 1.5 +/- 0.3 million reads per library. Diversity and physicochemical repertoire analyses covered around 10 donors pooled from two independent experiments. For the TRBV-TRBJ cluster analysis, the naive subsets came from about 5 donors, while the memory cells came from 3 donors.

Study-wide conclusions, independent of this receptor: TRB CDR3s from CXCR3-positive naive cells showed higher hydrophobicity (lower Kidera factor 4), lower energy, and higher strength and volume indices than CXCR3-negative naive cells. Because surface CD5, which has been linked to self-reactivity in mice, was comparable between naive subsets, TCR interaction strength was also inferred from TRB CDR3 physicochemical properties. Within the same donor, TRBV-TRBJ usage looked similar between naive CXCR3-negative and CXCR3-positive cells, but memory cells had distinct patterns. Comparably high repertoire diversity was found in both naive subsets, whereas much lower repertoire diversity was found in memory CD8+ T cells. Freshly isolated PBMCs were used for most assays because CXCR3 expression went down partially after cryopreservation.

Each CD8+ T cell subset was flow-sorted in triplicate, with roughly 300,000 cells per subset placed directly into RLT lysis buffer. To keep memory contaminants out, a stringent definition of naive CD8+ T cells was applied: CD45RO-CCR7+CD27+CD95-. Peripheral blood mononuclear cells were isolated from buffy coats using standard density gradient centrifugation. A FACSAria III was used to flow-sort naive CXCR3-negative and CXCR3-positive CD8+ T cells. An RNeasy Mini Kit was used to extract total RNA from the sorted cells. This sequence was found in a human donor in good health. Some clones in this sample may be carry-over from other donors' samples. The specimen sequenced was naive CXCR3+ CD8+ T cells from blood. The label giving this sample's cell subset or site can be read as: CD45RO-CCR7+CD27+CD95- naive CD8+ T cells expressing CXCR3 (TNR3+). The rearranged segments are TRBV7-9 and TRBJ2-1; TCRdb gives TRBD2 as the D gene, but with no DNA this cannot be confirmed. The CDR3 has the sequence CASSLGLAIDEQFF.